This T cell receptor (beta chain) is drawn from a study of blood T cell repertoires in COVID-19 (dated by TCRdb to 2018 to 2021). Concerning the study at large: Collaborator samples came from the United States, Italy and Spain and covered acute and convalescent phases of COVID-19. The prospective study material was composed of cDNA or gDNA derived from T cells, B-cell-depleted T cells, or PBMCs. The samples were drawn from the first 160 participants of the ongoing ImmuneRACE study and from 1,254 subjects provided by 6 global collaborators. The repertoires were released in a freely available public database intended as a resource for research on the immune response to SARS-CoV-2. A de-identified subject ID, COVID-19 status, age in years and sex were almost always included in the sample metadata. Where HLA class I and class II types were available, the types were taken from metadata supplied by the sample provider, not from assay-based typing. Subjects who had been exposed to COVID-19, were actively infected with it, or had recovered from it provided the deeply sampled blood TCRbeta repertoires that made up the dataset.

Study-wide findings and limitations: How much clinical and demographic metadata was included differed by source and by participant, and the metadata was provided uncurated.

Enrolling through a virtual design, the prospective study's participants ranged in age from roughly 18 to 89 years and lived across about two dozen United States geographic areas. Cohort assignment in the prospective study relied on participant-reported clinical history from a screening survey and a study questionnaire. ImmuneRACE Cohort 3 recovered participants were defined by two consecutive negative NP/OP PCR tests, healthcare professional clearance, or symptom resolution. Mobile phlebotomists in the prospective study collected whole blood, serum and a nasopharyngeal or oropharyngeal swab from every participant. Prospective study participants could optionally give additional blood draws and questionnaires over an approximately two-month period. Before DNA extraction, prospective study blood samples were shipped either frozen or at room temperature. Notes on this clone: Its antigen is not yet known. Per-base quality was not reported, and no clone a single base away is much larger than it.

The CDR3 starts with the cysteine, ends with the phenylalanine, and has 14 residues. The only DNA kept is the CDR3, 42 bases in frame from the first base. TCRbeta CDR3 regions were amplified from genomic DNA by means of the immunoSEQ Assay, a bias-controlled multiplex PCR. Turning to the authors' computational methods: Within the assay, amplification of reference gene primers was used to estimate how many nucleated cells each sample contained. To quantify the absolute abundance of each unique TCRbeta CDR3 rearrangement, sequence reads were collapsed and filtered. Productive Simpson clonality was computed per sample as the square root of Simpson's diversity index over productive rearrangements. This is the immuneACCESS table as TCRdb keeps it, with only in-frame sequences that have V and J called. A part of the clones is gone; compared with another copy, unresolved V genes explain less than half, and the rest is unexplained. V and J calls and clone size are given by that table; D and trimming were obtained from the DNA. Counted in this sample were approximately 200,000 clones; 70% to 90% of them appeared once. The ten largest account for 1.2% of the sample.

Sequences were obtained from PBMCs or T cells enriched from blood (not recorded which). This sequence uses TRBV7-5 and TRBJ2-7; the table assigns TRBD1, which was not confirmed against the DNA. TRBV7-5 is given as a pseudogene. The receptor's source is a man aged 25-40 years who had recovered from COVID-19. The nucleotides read TGTGCCAGAAGCCAACAGGGGCCATCCTACGAGCAGTACTTC. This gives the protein CARSQQGPSYEQYF.